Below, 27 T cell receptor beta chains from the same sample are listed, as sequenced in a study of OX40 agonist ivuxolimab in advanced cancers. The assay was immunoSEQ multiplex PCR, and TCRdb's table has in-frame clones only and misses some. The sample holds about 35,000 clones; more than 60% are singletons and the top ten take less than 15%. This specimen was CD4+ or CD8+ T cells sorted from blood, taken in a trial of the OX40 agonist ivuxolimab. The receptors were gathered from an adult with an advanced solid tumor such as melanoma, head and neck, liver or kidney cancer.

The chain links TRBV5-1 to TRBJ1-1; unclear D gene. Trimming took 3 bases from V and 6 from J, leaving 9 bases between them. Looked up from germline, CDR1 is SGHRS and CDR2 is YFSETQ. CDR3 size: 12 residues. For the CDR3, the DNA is TGCGCCAGCAGCTACCCGGACCCTGAAGCTTTCTTT. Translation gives CASSYPDPEAFF.

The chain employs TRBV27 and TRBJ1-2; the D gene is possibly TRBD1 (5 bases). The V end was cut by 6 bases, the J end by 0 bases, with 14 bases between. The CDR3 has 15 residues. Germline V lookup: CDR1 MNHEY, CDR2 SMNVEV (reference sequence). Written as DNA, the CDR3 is TGTGCCAGCAGGTACAAACAGGAGCCTAACTATGGCTACACCTTC. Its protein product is CASRYKQEPNYGYTF.

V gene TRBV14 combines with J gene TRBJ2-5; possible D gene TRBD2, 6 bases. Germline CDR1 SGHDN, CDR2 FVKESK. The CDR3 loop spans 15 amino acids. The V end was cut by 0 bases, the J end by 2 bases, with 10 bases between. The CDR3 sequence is CASSQDNAGQETQYF. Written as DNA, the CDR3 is TGTGCCAGCAGCCAAGATAACGCGGGACAAGAGACCCAGTACTTC. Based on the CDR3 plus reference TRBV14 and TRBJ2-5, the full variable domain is EAGVTQFPSHSVIEKGQTVTLRCDPISGHDNLYWYRRVMGKEIKFLLHFVKESKQDESGMPNNRFLAERTGGTYSTLKVQPAELEDSGVYFCASSQDNAGQETQYFGPGTRLLVL.

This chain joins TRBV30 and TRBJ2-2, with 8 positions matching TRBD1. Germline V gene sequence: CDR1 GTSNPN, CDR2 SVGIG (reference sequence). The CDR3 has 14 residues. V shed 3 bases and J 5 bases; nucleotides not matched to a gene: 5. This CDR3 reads CAWRAGGSTGELFF. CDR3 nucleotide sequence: TGTGCCTGGAGGGCAGGGGGCAGTACCGGGGAGCTGTTTTTT.

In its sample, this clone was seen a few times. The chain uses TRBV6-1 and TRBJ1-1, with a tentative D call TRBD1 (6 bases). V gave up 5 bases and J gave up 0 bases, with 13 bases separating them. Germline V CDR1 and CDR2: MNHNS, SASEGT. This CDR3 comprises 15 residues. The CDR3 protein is CASSQSPGVNTEAFF. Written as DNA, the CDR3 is TGTGCCAGCAGTCAGTCCCCAGGGGTGAACACTGAAGCTTTCTTT.

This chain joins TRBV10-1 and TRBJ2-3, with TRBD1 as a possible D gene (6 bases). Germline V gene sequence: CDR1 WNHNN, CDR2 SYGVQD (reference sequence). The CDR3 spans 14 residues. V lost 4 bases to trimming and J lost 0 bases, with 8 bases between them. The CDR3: CASSGGLSTDTQYF. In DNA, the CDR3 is TGCGCCAGCAGTGGGGGGCTTAGCACAGATACGCAGTATTTT.

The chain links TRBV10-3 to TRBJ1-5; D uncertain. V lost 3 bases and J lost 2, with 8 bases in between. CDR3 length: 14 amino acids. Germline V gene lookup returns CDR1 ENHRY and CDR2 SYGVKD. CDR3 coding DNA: TGTGCCATCAGTGATAAGGACGGCAATCAGCCCCAGCATTTT. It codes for CAISDKDGNQPQHF.

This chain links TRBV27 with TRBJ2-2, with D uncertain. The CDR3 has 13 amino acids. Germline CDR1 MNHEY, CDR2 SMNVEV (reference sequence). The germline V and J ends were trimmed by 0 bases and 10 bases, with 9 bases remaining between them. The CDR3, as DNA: TGTGCCAGCAGTTTATCCTCTCTCCAGGAGCTGTTTTTT. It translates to CASSLSSLQELFF.

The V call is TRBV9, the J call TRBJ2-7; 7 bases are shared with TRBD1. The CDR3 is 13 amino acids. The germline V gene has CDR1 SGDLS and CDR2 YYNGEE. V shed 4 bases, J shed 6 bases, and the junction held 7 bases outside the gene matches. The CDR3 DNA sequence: TGTGCCAGCAGCCCCCAAAGGACAGGCGAGCAGTACTTC. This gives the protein CASSPQRTGEQYF.

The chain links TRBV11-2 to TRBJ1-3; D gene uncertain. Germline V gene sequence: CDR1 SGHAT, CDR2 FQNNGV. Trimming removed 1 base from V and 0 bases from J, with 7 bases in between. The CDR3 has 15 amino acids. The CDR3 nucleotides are TGTGCCAGCAGCTTAGTGGTCAGCTCTGGAAACACCATATATTTT. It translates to CASSLVVSSGNTIYF.

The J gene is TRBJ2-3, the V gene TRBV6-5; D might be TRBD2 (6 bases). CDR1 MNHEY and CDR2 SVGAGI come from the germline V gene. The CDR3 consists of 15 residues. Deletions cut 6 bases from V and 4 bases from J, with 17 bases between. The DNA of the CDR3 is TGTGCCAGCAGAATTTGGAGGGGTAGGCCAGATACGCAGTATTTT. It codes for CASRIWRGRPDTQYF.

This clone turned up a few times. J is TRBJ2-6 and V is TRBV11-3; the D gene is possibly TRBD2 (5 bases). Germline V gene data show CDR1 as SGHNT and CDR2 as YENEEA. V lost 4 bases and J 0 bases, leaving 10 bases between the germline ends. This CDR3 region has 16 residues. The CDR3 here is CASSSRGSSGANVLTF. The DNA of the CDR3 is TGTGCCAGCAGCTCTCGAGGGAGCTCTGGGGCCAACGTCCTGACTTTC. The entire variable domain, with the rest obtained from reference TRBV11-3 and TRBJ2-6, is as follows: EAGVVQSPRYKIIEKKQPVAFWCNPISGHNTLYWYLQNLGQGPELLIRYENEEAVDDSQLPKDRFSAERLKGVDSTLKIQPAELGDSAVYLCASSSRGSSGANVLTFGAGSRLTVL.

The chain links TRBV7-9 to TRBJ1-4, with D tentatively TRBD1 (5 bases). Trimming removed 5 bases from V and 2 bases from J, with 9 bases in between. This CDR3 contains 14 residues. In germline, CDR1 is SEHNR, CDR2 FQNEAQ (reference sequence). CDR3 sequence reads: CASSRAGTNEKLFF. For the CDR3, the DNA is TGTGCCAGCAGCCGGGCAGGGACTAATGAAAAACTGTTTTTT. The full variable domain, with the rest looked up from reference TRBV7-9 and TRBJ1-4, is DTGVSQNPRHKITKRGQNVTFRCDPISEHNRLYWYRQTLGQGPEFLTYFQNEAQLEKSRLLSDRFSAERPKGSFSTLEIQRTEQGDSAMYLCASSRAGTNEKLFFGSGTQLSVL.

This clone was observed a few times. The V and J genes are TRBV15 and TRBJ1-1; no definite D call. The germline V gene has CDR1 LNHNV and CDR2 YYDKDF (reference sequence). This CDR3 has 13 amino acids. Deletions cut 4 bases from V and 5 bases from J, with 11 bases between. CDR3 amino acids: CATSNKGGTEAFF. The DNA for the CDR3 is TGTGCCACCAGCAACAAAGGAGGGACTGAAGCTTTCTTT.

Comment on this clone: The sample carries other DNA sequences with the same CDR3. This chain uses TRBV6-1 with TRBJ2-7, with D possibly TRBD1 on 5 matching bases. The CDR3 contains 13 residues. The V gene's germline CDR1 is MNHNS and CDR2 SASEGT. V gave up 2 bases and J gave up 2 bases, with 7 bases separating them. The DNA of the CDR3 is TGTGCCAGCAGTGAATGGGGCACCTACGAGCAGTACTTC. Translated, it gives CASSEWGTYEQYF.

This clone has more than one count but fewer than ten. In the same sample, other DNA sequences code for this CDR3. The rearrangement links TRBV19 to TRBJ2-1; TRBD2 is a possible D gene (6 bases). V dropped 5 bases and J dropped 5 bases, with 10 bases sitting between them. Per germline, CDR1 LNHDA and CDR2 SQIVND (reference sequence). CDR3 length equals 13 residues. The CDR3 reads CASSGLANNEQFF. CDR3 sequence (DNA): TGTGCCAGTAGTGGCCTAGCGAACAATGAGCAGTTCTTC.

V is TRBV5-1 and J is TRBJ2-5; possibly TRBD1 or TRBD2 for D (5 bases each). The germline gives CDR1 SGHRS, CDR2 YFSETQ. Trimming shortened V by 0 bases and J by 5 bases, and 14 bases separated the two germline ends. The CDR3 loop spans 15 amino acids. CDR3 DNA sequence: TGCGCCAGCAGCTTGGGAGGGGCGGACGTCGAGACCCAGTACTTC. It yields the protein CASSLGGADVETQYF.

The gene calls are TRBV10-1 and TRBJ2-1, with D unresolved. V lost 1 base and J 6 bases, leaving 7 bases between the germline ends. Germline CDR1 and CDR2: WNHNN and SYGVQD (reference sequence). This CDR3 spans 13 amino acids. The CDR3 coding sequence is TGCGCCAGCAGTGAGTGGGGAACCAATGAGCAGTTCTTC. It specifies CASSEWGTNEQFF.

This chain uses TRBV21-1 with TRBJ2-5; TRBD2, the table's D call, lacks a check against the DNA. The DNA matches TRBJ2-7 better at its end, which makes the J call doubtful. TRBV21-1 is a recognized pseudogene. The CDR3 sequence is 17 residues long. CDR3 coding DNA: TGTGCCAGCAGCAAAGCAACAAGCGGGAGGTGGGCCTACGAGCAGTACTTC. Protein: CASSKATSGRWAYEQYF.

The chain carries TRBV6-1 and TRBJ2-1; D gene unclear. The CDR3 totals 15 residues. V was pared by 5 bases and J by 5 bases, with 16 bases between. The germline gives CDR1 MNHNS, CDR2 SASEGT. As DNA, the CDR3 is TGTGCCAGCAGTATCACTTTGCGTCTTCACAATGAGCAGTTCTTC. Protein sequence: CASSITLRLHNEQFF.

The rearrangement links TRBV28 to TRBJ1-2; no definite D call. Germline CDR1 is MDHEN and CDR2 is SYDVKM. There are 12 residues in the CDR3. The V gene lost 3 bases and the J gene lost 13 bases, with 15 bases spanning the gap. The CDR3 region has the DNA TGTGCCAGCAGTTTTGACCGTTTCCCTCTCACCTTC. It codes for CASSFDRFPLTF.

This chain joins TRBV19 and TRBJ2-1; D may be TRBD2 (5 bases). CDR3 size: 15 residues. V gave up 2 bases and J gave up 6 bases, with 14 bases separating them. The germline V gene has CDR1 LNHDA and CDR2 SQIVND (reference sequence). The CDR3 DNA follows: TGTGCCAGTAGTATATTGGGGAGCGGCCCCAATGAGCAGTTCTTC. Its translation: CASSILGSGPNEQFF.

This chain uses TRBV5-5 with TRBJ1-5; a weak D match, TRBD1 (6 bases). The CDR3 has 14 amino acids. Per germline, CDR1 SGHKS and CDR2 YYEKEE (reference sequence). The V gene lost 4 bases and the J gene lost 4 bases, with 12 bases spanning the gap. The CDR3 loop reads CASSRGAGNQPQHF. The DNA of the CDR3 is TGTGCCAGCAGCCGGGGGGCTGGGAATCAGCCCCAGCATTTT.

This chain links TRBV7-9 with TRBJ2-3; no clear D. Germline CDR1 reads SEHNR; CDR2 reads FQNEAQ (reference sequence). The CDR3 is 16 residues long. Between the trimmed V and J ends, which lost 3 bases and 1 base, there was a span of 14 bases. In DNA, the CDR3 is TGTGCCAGCAGCTTCGCGCGAGTCCCTGGCACAGATACGCAGTATTTT. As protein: CASSFARVPGTDTQYF.

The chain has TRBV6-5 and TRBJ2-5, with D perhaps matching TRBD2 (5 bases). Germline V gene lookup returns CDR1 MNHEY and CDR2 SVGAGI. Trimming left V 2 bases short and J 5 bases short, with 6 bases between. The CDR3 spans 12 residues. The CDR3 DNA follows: TGTGCCAGCAGTTACCGGAGGGAGACCCAGTACTTC. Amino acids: CASSYRRETQYF.

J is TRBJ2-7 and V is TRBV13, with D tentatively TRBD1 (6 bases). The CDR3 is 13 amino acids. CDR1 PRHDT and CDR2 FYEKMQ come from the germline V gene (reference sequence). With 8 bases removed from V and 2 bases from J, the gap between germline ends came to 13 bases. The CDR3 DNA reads TGTGCCAGCGGCCGACAGGACGCCTACGAGCAGTACTTC. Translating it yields CASGRQDAYEQYF.

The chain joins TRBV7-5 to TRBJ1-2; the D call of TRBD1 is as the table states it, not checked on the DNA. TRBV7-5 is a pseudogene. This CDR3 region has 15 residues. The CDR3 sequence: CASTKRGDWHYGYTF. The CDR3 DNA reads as TGTGCCAGCACCAAAAGGGGTGATTGGCACTATGGCTACACCTTC.